This TCR beta chain was identified during a study of regulatory T cells in long-lasting Graves disease. This clonotype has at least ten counts. Its antigen remains unidentified. Notes on the study in general: There were preferences for TRBV28, TRBJ1-2 and TRBJ2-5 in persistent disease. Those with persistent disease had in common more public clonotypes (about 2,700) than new patients (roughly 1,000).

Germline CDR1 is DFQATT and CDR2 is SNEGSKA (reference sequence). CDR3 size: 13 residues. V was pared by 6 bases and J by 1 base, with 5 bases of the junction left unmatched. Time point: persistent/refractory GD, antithyroid drugs over 5 years with positive TRAb. Construction of the TCR library relied on RNA isolated from PBMCs. Arm-PCR with iRepertoire HTBI primers amplified the CDR3 regions for these TCR beta libraries. TCRdb redid the calling of the multiplex PCR reads with MiXCR, one entry per CDR3 protein. The sample carries about 400,000 distinct CDR3 sequences, about 20% recorded once. The clonotype comes from a female donor with Graves disease. V gene TRBV20-1 combines with J gene TRBJ1-1, with 7 bases aligning to TRBD1. The sample here was peripheral blood mononuclear cells (PBMCs), taken when the disease was refractory, from a patient treated with antithyroid drugs. The CDR3 region is CSARGQPNTEAFF. In nucleotides, the CDR3 is TGCAGTGCCAGGGGACAGCCGAACACTGAAGCTTTCTTT.